Listed here are 15 T cell receptor beta chains from one sample, sequenced in a study of T cell responses to AZD1222 COVID-19 vaccine. Generated by immunoSEQ multiplex PCR, the TCRdb table keeps only in-frame clones and is missing some. The sample shows some 200,000 clones, around 94% of them seen only once. This specimen consisted of peripheral blood, obtained on day 0 of AZD1222 vaccination. All receptors come from an adult in good health.

This sequence joins TRBV6-5 and TRBJ2-7, with a possible D match to TRBD2 (6 bases). The V and J ends lost 2 bases and 4 bases respectively, with 18 bases between them. The CDR3 has 16 residues. Germline-derived CDR1 and CDR2 are MNHEY and SVGAGI. The CDR3 DNA reads as TGTGCCAGCAGTTACCTCCTTAGCGGAACCAGGTACGAGCAGTACTTC. Protein: CASSYLLSGTRYEQYF.

V gene TRBV6-2 or TRBV6-3 combines with J gene TRBJ1-1; 8 positions agree with TRBD1. CDR3 length equals 16 residues. Looked up from germline, CDR1 is MNHEY and CDR2 is SVGEGT. The junction had 12 bases not matched to a gene; V was cut back by 6 bases and J by 3 bases. Written as DNA, the CDR3 is TGTGCCAGCAGCCCCATTCAGGGGGCGGGATACACTGAAGCTTTCTTT. The encoded protein is CASSPIQGAGYTEAFF.

The J gene is TRBJ1-2, the V gene TRBV3-1 (or the pseudogene TRBV3-2); D remains ambiguous. Germline V gene data show CDR1 as LGHDT and CDR2 as YNNKEL (reference sequence). The CDR3 is made up of 14 amino acids. V was pared by 1 base and J by 7 bases, with 13 bases between. CDR3 bases: TGTGCCAGCAGCCAAGCTGTCGTAAGTTCTGGCTACACCTTC. Residues: CASSQAVVSSGYTF.

The table lists this clone with a count of one. This chain links TRBV6-5 with TRBJ1-5; 9 bases match TRBD1. The CDR3 runs 14 residues. Germline CDR1 MNHEY, CDR2 SVGAGI. Unmatched junction bases numbered 6, after V lost 5 bases and J lost 7 bases. The CDR3 nucleotides read TGTGCCAGCAGTCCGGGACAGGGAGGACAGCCCCAGCATTTT. It codes for CASSPGQGGQPQHF.

This chain connects TRBV2 to TRBJ2-7, with D unresolved. This CDR3 has 12 residues. Germline V CDR1 and CDR2: SNHLY, FYNNEI. The V and J ends lost 5 bases and 7 bases respectively, with 12 bases between them. The CDR3 is CASSIGQVEQYV. The CDR3 coding sequence is TGTGCCAGCAGTATAGGGCAAGTTGAGCAGTACGTC.

V and J are TRBV7-2 and TRBJ1-1; D remains unclear. V was trimmed by 4 bases and J by 0 bases, leaving 9 bases between them. The CDR3 runs to 14 residues. Germline V CDR1 and CDR2: SGHTA, FQGNSA. The CDR3 DNA sequence: TGTGCCAGCAGCTCCCGGGTCATGAACACTGAAGCTTTCTTT. This gives the protein CASSSRVMNTEAFF. The full variable domain, in which reference TRBV7-2 and TRBJ1-1 provide the parts outside the CDR3, is GAGVSQSPSNKVTEKGKDVELRCDPISGHTALYWYRQSLGQGLEFLIYFQGNSAPDKSGLPSDRFSAERTGGSVSTLTIQRTQQEDSAVYLCASSSRVMNTEAFFGQGTRLTVV.

CDR3 residues: CASSQAFRTGGRGYTF. For the CDR3, the DNA is TGCGCCAGCAGCCAAGCTTTTCGGACAGGGGGCCGTGGCTACACCTTC. The rearrangement links TRBV4-3 to TRBJ1-2; TRBD1 agrees at 11 bases. Germline lookup yields CDR1 LGHNA and CDR2 YSLEER. Trimming removed 1 base from V and 7 bases from J; junction bases left unmatched: 8. This CDR3 has 16 amino acids.

The chain employs TRBV5-1 and TRBJ1-4; no clear D gene. The CDR3 has 14 residues. Trimming took off 0 bases at V and 8 bases at J, with 11 bases between the two ends. Germline CDR1 SGHRS, CDR2 YFSETQ. CDR3: CASSLVGNGEKLFF. The CDR3 DNA reads as TGCGCCAGCAGCTTGGTAGGGAACGGGGAAAAACTGTTTTTT.

This chain links TRBV3-1 (or the pseudogene TRBV3-2) with TRBJ1-1; D call uncertain. CDR1 and CDR2 from the germline V gene are LGHDT and YNNKEL (reference sequence). V was trimmed by 2 bases and J by 6 bases, leaving 16 bases between them. The CDR3 is made up of 15 amino acids. CDR3 bases: TGTGCCAGCAGCCAAAGTAACACCCGCGGGGCTGAAGCTTTCTTT. It codes for CASSQSNTRGAEAFF.

The chain has TRBV24-1 and TRBJ1-6; 7 nucleotides line up with TRBD1. The germline V gene encodes CDR1 KGHDR and CDR2 SFDVKD. The CDR3 length is 14 residues. Trimming removed 6 bases from V and 2 bases from J; junction bases left unmatched: 0. The DNA for the CDR3 is TGTGCCACCAGTACAGGGGCCTATAATTCACCCCTCCACTTT. This encodes CATSTGAYNSPLHF.

CDR3 amino acids: CATSDLGSYEQYF. The CDR3 coding sequence is TGTGCCACCAGTGACCTCGGGAGCTACGAGCAGTACTTC. The rearrangement links TRBV24-1 to TRBJ2-7; D may be TRBD2 (6 bases). CDR3 size: 13 residues. Trimming cost V 4 bases and J 3 bases, with 9 bases left between them. Germline CDR1 is KGHDR and CDR2 is SFDVKD.

This clone was observed a single time. The CDR3 here is CASSLDPTGGTDTQYF. CDR3 sequence (DNA): TGTGCCAGCAGCTTAGATCCTACGGGGGGGACAGATACGCAGTATTTT. This chain links TRBV11-2 with TRBJ2-3; TRBD2 matches 8 bases. V shed 0 bases and J 3 bases; nucleotides not matched to a gene: 5. This CDR3 has 16 amino acids. Germline V lookup: CDR1 SGHAT, CDR2 FQNNGV.

This clone was seen a single time. This chain joins TRBV28 and TRBJ1-1, with D uncertain. Germline loops: CDR1 MDHEN, CDR2 SYDVKM. V lost 3 bases and J 11 bases, leaving 13 bases between the germline ends. The CDR3 is 12 residues long. CDR3: CASSLRERRAFF. As DNA, the CDR3 is TGTGCCAGCAGTTTGAGGGAACGACGGGCTTTCTTT.

The chain has TRBV27 and TRBJ1-5, with 8 bases that match TRBD1. Germline CDR1 is MNHEY and CDR2 is SMNVEV (reference sequence). The CDR3 sequence is 14 residues long. The trim removed 5 bases at V and 3 bases at J, leaving 3 bases unmatched. This CDR3 is CASSRQGHNQPQHF. CDR3 DNA sequence: TGTGCCAGCAGTAGACAGGGGCACAATCAGCCCCAGCATTTT.

This sequence joins TRBV5-4 and TRBJ1-1; 10 positions match TRBD1. Trimming cost V 4 bases and J 4 bases; bases outside gene matches: 4. The CDR3 runs to 14 residues. The germline V gene has CDR1 SGHNT and CDR2 YYREEE (reference sequence). The CDR3 protein is CASSMDRGSTEAFF. The CDR3 DNA is TGTGCCAGCAGCATGGACAGGGGGAGCACTGAAGCTTTCTTT.